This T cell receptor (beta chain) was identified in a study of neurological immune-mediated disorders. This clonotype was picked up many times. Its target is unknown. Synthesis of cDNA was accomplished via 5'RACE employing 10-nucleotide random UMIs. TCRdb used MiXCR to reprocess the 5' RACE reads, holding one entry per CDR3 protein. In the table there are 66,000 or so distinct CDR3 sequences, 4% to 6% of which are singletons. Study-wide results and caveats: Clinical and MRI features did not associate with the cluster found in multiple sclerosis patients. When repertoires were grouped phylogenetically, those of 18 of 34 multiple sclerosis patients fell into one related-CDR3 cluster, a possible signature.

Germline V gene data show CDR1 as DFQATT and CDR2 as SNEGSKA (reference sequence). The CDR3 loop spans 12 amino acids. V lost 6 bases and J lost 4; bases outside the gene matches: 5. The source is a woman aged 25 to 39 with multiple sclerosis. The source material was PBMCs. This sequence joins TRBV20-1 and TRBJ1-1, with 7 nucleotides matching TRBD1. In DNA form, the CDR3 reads TGCAGTGCGAGGAACAGGGGCACTGAAGCTTTCTTT. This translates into CSARNRGTEAFF.